A selection of T cell receptor beta chains follows, all from one sample in a study of control samples from healthy donors and cancer patients. The repertoire was sequenced with immunoSEQ multiplex PCR; TCRdb's copy has only in-frame clones and lacks some. The sample carries about 270,000 clones, roughly 80% recorded once. Material for sequencing was PBMCs. These receptors were collected from a woman aged 55-70 years with lung cancer. Each CDR3 is given with its conserved first and last residue. A D gene is named only where the DNA matches it firmly. A row's size may be missing; if present it is once, few, many or a size class.

D | J | V | length | size | CDR3 | DNA
- | TRBJ2-3 | TRBV6-5 | 12 | - | CASSYAGDTQYF | TGTGCCAGCAGTTACGCGGGGGATACGCAGTATTTT
- | TRBJ1-2 | TRBV6-5 | 12 | - | CASVAGDYGYTF | TGTGCCAGCGTGGCGGGGGACTATGGCTACACCTTC
- | TRBJ1-2 | TRBV12-3/TRBV12-4 | 12 | - | CASSSIQGGYTF | TGTGCCAGCAGTTCGATTCAGGGAGGCTACACCTTC
- | TRBJ1-5 | TRBV5-1 | 15 | - | CASSPGTSQDQPQHF | TGCGCCAGCAGCCCCGGAACGTCACAGGATCAGCCCCAGCATTTT
TRBD1 | TRBJ2-7 | TRBV6-5 | 14 | once | CASSKGQGIHEQYF | TGTGCCAGCAGCAAGGGACAGGGTATCCACGAGCAGTACTTC
TRBD2 | TRBJ2-1 | TRBV7-8 | 16 | - | CASSLVAGGNGNEQFF | TGTGCCAGCAGCTTGGTAGCGGGAGGAAATGGCAATGAGCAGTTCTTC
TRBD2 | TRBJ2-3 | TRBV19 | 16 | few | CASSIVAGASTDTQYF | TGTGCCAGTAGTATAGTAGCGGGGGCCAGCACAGATACGCAGTATTTT
TRBD1 | TRBJ1-6 | TRBV7-2 | 18 | - | CASSPTYRGSTGNSPLHF | TGTGCCAGCAGCCCGACTTACAGGGGGAGTACGGGGAATTCACCCCTCCACTTT
- | TRBJ2-4 | TRBV7-9 | 14 | - | CASSLAGQGGIQYF | TGTGCCAGCAGCTTAGCGGGCCAGGGCGGCATTCAGTACTTC
TRBD2 | TRBJ2-1 | TRBV5-1 | 20 | - | CASSLTPTWTSGGAADEQFF | TGCGCCAGCAGCCTTACCCCCACATGGACTAGCGGGGGGGCCGCGGATGAGCAGTTCTTC
- | TRBJ1-4 | TRBV9 | 15 | - | CASSVGAGEGEKLFF | TGTGCCAGCAGCGTAGGAGCAGGGGAGGGTGAAAAACTGTTTTTT
TRBD1 | TRBJ1-6 | TRBV28 | 16 | - | CASSSGQGAIQSPLHF | TGTGCCAGCAGTTCCGGACAGGGGGCGATACAATCACCCCTCCACTTT
- | TRBJ1-4 | TRBV7-8 | 14 | - | CASSLRLVNEKLFF | TGTGCCAGCAGCTTGCGTCTAGTTAATGAAAAACTGTTTTTT
- | TRBJ2-1 | TRBV2 | 14 | once | CASSYVGRDNEQFF | TGTGCCAGCAGTTACGTAGGGCGGGACAATGAGCAGTTCTTC
- | TRBJ2-5 | TRBV4-1 | 14 | - | CASSQGLPDGTQYF | TGCGCCAGCAGCCAGGGACTTCCCGACGGGACCCAGTACTTC
- | TRBJ1-1 | TRBV6-6 | 13 | - | CASSYDGFLEAFF | TGTGCCAGCAGTTACGATGGGTTTTTGGAAGCTTTCTTT
TRBD1 | TRBJ2-1 | TRBV5-1 | 13 | few | CASSLQGQGDEFF | TGCGCCAGCAGCTTGCAAGGACAGGGGGATGAGTTCTTC
- | TRBJ1-2 | TRBV19 | 15 | - | CASSIALTGNYGYTF | TGTGCCAGTAGTATAGCCCTGACAGGAAACTATGGCTACACCTTC
- | TRBJ2-7 | TRBV5-6 | 15 | - | CASSSGLAASYEQYF | TGTGCCAGCAGCAGTGGGTTGGCGGCCTCCTACGAGCAGTACTTC
TRBD2 | TRBJ2-1 | TRBV11-2 | 16 | - | CASSSRTSGSKNEQFF | TGTGCCAGCAGCTCTCGGACTAGCGGGAGTAAGAATGAGCAGTTCTTC
TRBD2 | TRBJ2-5 | TRBV18 | 18 | - | CASSPQSGRATRQETQYF | TGTGCCAGCTCACCACAAAGCGGGAGGGCCACCCGACAAGAGACCCAGTACTTC